What follows is one TCR beta chain and its context. Germline V gene sequence: CDR1 MNHEY, CDR2 SVGAGI. Trimming left V 5 bases short and J 4 bases short, with 9 bases between. The CDR3 is 12 residues long. The sample comes from a study of blood T cell repertoires in COVID-19. The overall study: PBMCs, B-cell-depleted T cells, or T cells provided the cDNA or gDNA that made up the material.

The data were produced by immunoSEQ multiplex PCR, yet TCRdb's version contains in-frame clones alone and is incomplete. The sample lists fewer than 200,000 clones, 80% to 90% occurring once. Sequenced sample: peripheral blood. The V call is TRBV6-5, the J call TRBJ2-7; D is possibly TRBD1 (5 bases). The TCR originated in a man aged 35 to 55 who had recovered from COVID-19. As DNA, the CDR3 is TGTGCCAGCAGTCACCAGGGATACGAGCAGTACTTC. Amino acid sequence: CASSHQGYEQYF.